Each of the 23 T cell receptor beta chains below was sequenced from the same sample in a study of T cells after yellow fever vaccination. TCRdb fed the 5' RACE reads into MiXCR, producing one record per CDR3 protein. The repertoire holds some 560,000 distinct CDR3 sequences, with around 17% as singletons. The sample was PBMCs, taken about 5 days after the first yellow fever vaccination. Every receptor here comes from a man between 18 and 35 years old who received the YFV17D yellow fever vaccine.

This clonotype occurred a few times. This chain uses TRBV12-3 or TRBV12-4 with TRBJ1-2, with a possible D match to TRBD1 (6 bases). V was pared by 6 bases and J by 5 bases, with 16 bases between. The CDR3 extends over 14 amino acids. The CDR3 spells CASSPTGAGYGYTF. The CDR3 nucleotides are TGTGCCAGCAGCCCCACGGGGGCTGGGTATGGCTACACCTTC.

The chain couples TRBV10-3 to TRBJ2-3, with TRBD1 matching over 7 bases. CDR3 length equals 16 residues. Germline V CDR1 and CDR2: ENHRY, SYGVKD. V shed 3 bases and J 3 bases; nucleotides not matched to a gene: 9. CDR3 loop: CAISERGQSGTDTQYF. The CDR3 DNA reads as TGTGCCATCAGTGAAAGGGGACAGTCTGGGACAGATACGCAGTATTTT.

V gene TRBV7-2 combines with J gene TRBJ1-5; D is unresolved. The germline gives CDR1 SGHTA, CDR2 FQGNSA. The CDR3 has 14 residues. The ends were cut back, 2 bases at V and 7 bases at J, with 12 bases in the middle. The DNA for the CDR3 is TGTGCCAGCAGCTTACAAGGTTGGGAGCAGCCCCAGCATTTT. Residues: CASSLQGWEQPQHF.

The CDR3 sequence: CASSPLALSSYEQYV. CDR3 nucleotide sequence: TGTGCCAGCAGCCCTCTAGCGTTGAGCTCCTACGAGCAGTACGTC. This chain uses TRBV7-9 with TRBJ2-7, with D possibly being TRBD2 (6 bases). CDR1 and CDR2 (germline): SEHNR, FQNEAQ (reference sequence). Trimming shortened V by 5 bases and J by 0 bases, and 14 bases separated the two germline ends. The CDR3 has 15 residues.

The J gene is TRBJ1-2, the V gene TRBV7-9; TRBD1 might be the D (5 bases). Germline V gives CDR1 SEHNR, CDR2 FQNEAQ (reference sequence). Trimming cost V 8 bases and J 8 bases, with 18 bases left between them. The CDR3 totals 13 residues. The CDR3 DNA sequence: TGTGCCAGCGACCGGGGCAGGGTCAACGGCTACACCTTC. This translates into CASDRGRVNGYTF. Variable domain in full (rest from reference TRBV7-9 and TRBJ1-2): DTGVSQNPRHKITKRGQNVTFRCDPISEHNRLYWYRQTLGQGPEFLTYFQNEAQLEKSRLLSDRFSAERPKGSFSTLEIQRTEQGDSAMYLCASDRGRVNGYTFGSGTRLTVV.

The rearrangement uses TRBV12-3 or TRBV12-4 and TRBJ2-1; the D call may be TRBD1 or TRBD2 (6 bases each). The CDR3 sequence is 15 residues long. The V end lost 6 bases, the J end lost 0 bases, and 12 bases lay between the germline ends. CDR3 protein: CASRAGHSSYNEQFF. In DNA form, the CDR3 reads TGTGCCAGCAGGGCGGGACATAGCTCCTACAATGAGCAGTTCTTC.

The CDR3 DNA reads TGTGCCATCAGCCCGGGACAGGCGGAAGAAAAACTGTTTTTT. Translation: CAISPGQAEEKLFF. V is TRBV10-3 and J is TRBJ1-4; 8 bases map to TRBD1. CDR3 length: 14 amino acids. The V segment lost 6 bases and the J segment 8 bases; nucleotides outside the gene matches: 8. Germline lookup yields CDR1 ENHRY and CDR2 SYGVKD.

CDR3 loop: CASSPGGQGDFREQFF. CDR3 coding DNA: TGTGCCAGCAGTCCCGGGGGACAGGGGGATTTCAGGGAGCAGTTCTTC. The chain recombines TRBV2 with TRBJ2-1; TRBD1 agrees at 11 bases. From germline, CDR1 is SNHLY and CDR2 FYNNEI. This CDR3 is 16 amino acids long. Germline trimming cut 5 bases from V and 10 bases from J; bases unmatched to any gene: 13.

The CDR3 DNA reads TGTGCCAGCAGCCGATGGGGTCGGCCGTACACTGAAGCTTTCTTT. Protein: CASSRWGRPYTEAFF. The rearrangement uses TRBV27 and TRBJ1-1; D unclear. CDR1 MNHEY and CDR2 SMNVEV come from the germline V gene (reference sequence). The germline V and J ends were trimmed by 6 bases and 3 bases, with 17 bases remaining between them. The length of the CDR3 is 15 residues.

This clonotype was picked up a small number of times. CDR3 in amino acids: CASSLLGGRRTGELFF. The CDR3 DNA reads TGTGCCAGCAGTTTACTGGGGGGGCGCCGGACCGGGGAGCTGTTTTTT. This chain joins TRBV27 and TRBJ2-2; the D gene is possibly TRBD2 (7 bases). Per germline, CDR1 MNHEY and CDR2 SMNVEV (reference sequence). The CDR3 has 16 amino acids. Trimming took 2 bases from V and 5 from J, leaving 15 bases between them.

The rearrangement joins TRBV18 to TRBJ2-1, with TRBD2 matching over 11 bases. Germline values: CDR1 KGHSH, CDR2 LQKENI. The CDR3 is made up of 17 amino acids. The V segment lost 1 base and the J segment 4 bases; nucleotides outside the gene matches: 6. CDR3 in DNA: TGTGCCAGCTCACCACTGGCTAGCGGGGGGCCATACAATGAGCAGTTCTTC. It is translated as CASSPLASGGPYNEQFF.

This sequence joins TRBV18 and TRBJ1-2, with a tentative D call TRBD1 (6 bases). The length of the CDR3 is 16 residues. Germline assignment: CDR1 KGHSH and CDR2 LQKENI. Trimming stripped 2 bases from V and 0 bases from J, with 13 bases between. The CDR3 DNA follows: TGTGCCAGCTCACCAATACTGGGACAAACTAACTATGGCTACACCTTC. Its protein product is CASSPILGQTNYGYTF.

This clonotype was counted a few times. V gene TRBV7-2 combines with J gene TRBJ1-6, with 8 bases lining up with TRBD1. The CDR3 contains 13 residues. V was pared by 5 bases and J by 9 bases, with 3 bases of the junction left unmatched. Germline CDR1 and CDR2: SGHTA and FQGNSA. CDR3 nucleotide sequence: TGTGCCAGCAGCGGACAGGGAGGTTCACCCCTCCACTTT. Its protein is CASSGQGGSPLHF.

The CDR3 DNA follows: TGTGCCAGCAGCTTAGAGGCGTACCAAGAGACCCAGTACTTC. Translated, it gives CASSLEAYQETQYF. The rearrangement links TRBV11-2 to TRBJ2-5; D unclear. V was cut by 0 bases and J by 0 bases, with 5 bases left in between. Germline V lookup: CDR1 SGHAT, CDR2 FQNNGV. The CDR3 is 14 amino acids.

This clonotype was counted between two and nine times. This chain uses TRBV5-5 with TRBJ2-1; D not certain. Germline V gene data show CDR1 as SGHKS and CDR2 as YYEKEE (reference sequence). The CDR3 is 11 residues long. The V end lost 1 base, the J end lost 10 bases, and 6 bases lay between the germline ends. DNA of the CDR3: TGTGCCAGCAGCTTGTACTTCGAGCAGTTCTTC. It yields the protein CASSLYFEQFF.

This clonotype has a handful of counts. The V and J genes are TRBV7-2 and TRBJ1-3; D not certain. In germline, CDR1 is SGHTA, CDR2 FQGNSA. Trimming stripped 5 bases from V and 3 bases from J, with 14 bases between. The CDR3 is 15 residues long. The chain's CDR3 is CASSVIRPGGNTIYF. As DNA, the CDR3 is TGTGCCAGCAGCGTAATAAGACCCGGTGGAAACACCATATATTTT.

This clonotype has just a few counts. The V and J genes are TRBV27 and TRBJ2-7; D perhaps matches TRBD2 (6 bases). This CDR3 spans 15 amino acids. The V gene lost 3 bases and the J gene lost 5 bases, with 17 bases spanning the gap. The germline gives CDR1 MNHEY, CDR2 SMNVEV (reference sequence). In DNA, the CDR3 is TGTGCCAGCAGTTTCCGGGGGAGTGGGCTAAACGAGCAGTACTTC. This gives the protein CASSFRGSGLNEQYF.

The chain joins TRBV20-1 to TRBJ1-2, with D unclear. V lost 4 bases to trimming and J lost 6 bases, with 18 bases between them. The CDR3 consists of 14 residues. Germline V gene data show CDR1 as DFQATT and CDR2 as SNEGSKA (reference sequence). The CDR3 DNA reads as TGCAGTGCTATTAGCGGCAGGATAATTCATGGCTACACCTTC. It encodes CSAISGRIIHGYTF.

This clonotype was seen a handful of times. The gene calls are TRBV20-1 and TRBJ1-2; no firm D call. The CDR3 consists of 14 residues. V was cut by 4 bases and J by 1 base, with 13 bases left in between. Germline CDR1 DFQATT, CDR2 SNEGSKA (reference sequence). The CDR3 nucleotides are TGCAGTGCTATTCGTGCAGGAAATAACTATGGCTACACCTTC. It translates to CSAIRAGNNYGYTF.

The CDR3 sequence is CASTGQGFTEAFF. In DNA, the CDR3 is TGTGCCAGTACCGGACAGGGGTTCACTGAAGCTTTCTTT. The chain uses TRBV19 and TRBJ1-1; the match to TRBD1 covers 9 bases. J gave up 4 bases and V 7 bases, and 4 bases lay outside the gene matches. The CDR3 has 13 residues. CDR1 and CDR2 from the germline V gene are LNHDA and SQIVND (reference sequence).

The CDR3 DNA reads as TGCAGTGCTAGAGCTACCTACTCAACTAATGAAAAACTGTTTTTT. As protein: CSARATYSTNEKLFF. This sequence joins TRBV20-1 and TRBJ1-4; D uncertain. This CDR3 has 15 residues. V was cut by 1 base and J by 0 bases, with 9 bases left in between. Looked up from germline, CDR1 is DFQATT and CDR2 is SNEGSKA (reference sequence).

This clonotype has a handful of counts. CDR3 protein: CASSQNRRGYTF. CDR3 nucleotides: TGTGCCAGCAGCCAAAACCGAAGGGGCTACACCTTC. This sequence joins TRBV14 and TRBJ1-2; D ambiguous. CDR1 is SGHDN and CDR2 is FVKESK in the germline V gene. Trimming removed 2 bases from V and 8 bases from J, with 9 bases in between. CDR3 size: 12 residues.

In this sample, this clonotype turned up many times. The V gene is TRBV12-3 or TRBV12-4, the J gene TRBJ1-2; the D is unclear. Trimming stripped 6 bases from V and 2 bases from J, with 7 bases between. CDR3 length: 12 residues. Here the CDR3 reads CASSRRNYGYTF. Written as DNA, the CDR3 is TGTGCCAGCAGCCGTCGAAACTATGGCTACACCTTC.